Sequencing of this TCR beta chain was carried out in a study of immune evolution from preneoplasia to lung adenocarcinoma. As regards this clone: Its target is unknown.

Findings and caveats of the study: Top clone frequencies peaked in normal lung, apparently declining through invasive adenocarcinoma. Later-stage lesions appeared to have more T cells, more diversity, less clonality.

Two lung cancer pathologists independently confirmed each histologic diagnosis. Method: immunoSEQ multiplex PCR; TCRdb's copy keeps in-frame clones and lacks some. Here the sample spans several thousand clones, roughly three quarters being singletons. The sequencing sample was made of FFPE adjacent normal lung tissue. This clonotype was sampled from a person aged 60-80 years with lung adenocarcinoma.

CDR3 sequence: CASMSSYNSPLHF. In DNA form, the CDR3 reads TGTGCCAGCATGAGCTCCTATAATTCACCCCTCCACTTT. The genes are TRBV6-1 and TRBJ1-6; D remains ambiguous. The length of the CDR3 is 13 residues. CDR1 is MNHNS and CDR2 is SASEGT in the germline V gene. V was cut by 7 bases and J by 0 bases, with 4 bases left in between.